This TCR beta chain was recovered during a study of cytomegalovirus exposure and HLA in healthy donors. This clone was detected only a few times. The CDR3 runs to 16 residues. CDR1 MGHRA and CDR2 YSYEKL come from the germline V gene. V lost 4 bases and J lost 9; bases outside the gene matches: 9. A multiplex PCR was run with 60 Vbeta primers and 13 Jbeta primers. Here immunoSEQ multiplex PCR was the method, and the copy in TCRdb shows in-frame clones only, minus some. The sample holds 100,000 to 150,000 clones; around 78% are singletons and the top ten take more than 3%. Source material: PBMCs. The origin of this receptor is a man aged 40-50 years in good health and CMV-seronegative. The chain couples TRBV4-1 to TRBJ1-6, with TRBD1 identical over 10 bases. The CDR3 DNA reads as TGCGCCAGCAGCCGCGGGACAGGGGAAGTCAGTTCACCCCTCCACTTT. Translating it yields CASSRGTGEVSSPLHF.